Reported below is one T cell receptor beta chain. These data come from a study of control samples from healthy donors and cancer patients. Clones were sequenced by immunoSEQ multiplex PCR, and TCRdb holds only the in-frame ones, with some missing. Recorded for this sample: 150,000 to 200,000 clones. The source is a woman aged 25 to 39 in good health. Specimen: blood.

The CDR3 bases are TGCGCCAGCAGCATCAGGAGCCTCTATGGCTACACCTTC. It yields the protein CASSIRSLYGYTF. The rearrangement uses TRBV5-1 and TRBJ1-2; unclear D gene. Germline V gives CDR1 SGHRS, CDR2 YFSETQ. This CDR3 is 13 amino acids long. Deletions cut 4 bases from V and 4 bases from J, with 11 bases between. Full variable domain (outside the CDR3, taken from reference TRBV5-1 and TRBJ1-2): KAGVTQTPRYLIKTRGQQVTLSCSPISGHRSVSWYQQTPGQGLQFLFEYFSETQRNKGNFPGRFSGRQFSNSRSEMNVSTLELGDSALYLCASSIRSLYGYTFGSGTRLTVV.